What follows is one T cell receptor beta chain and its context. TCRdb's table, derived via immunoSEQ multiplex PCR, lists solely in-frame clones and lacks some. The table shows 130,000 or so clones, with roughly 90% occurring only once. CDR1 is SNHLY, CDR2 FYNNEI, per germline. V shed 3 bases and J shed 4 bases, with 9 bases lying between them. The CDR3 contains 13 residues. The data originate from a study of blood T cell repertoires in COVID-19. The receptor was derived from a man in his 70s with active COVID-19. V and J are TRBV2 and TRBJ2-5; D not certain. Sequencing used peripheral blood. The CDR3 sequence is CASSDGLSETQYF. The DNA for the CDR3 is TGTGCCAGCAGTGATGGGCTGTCAGAGACCCAGTACTTC.